The present TCR beta chain was sequenced within a study of CD8 T cells in ankylosing spondylitis. Comment on this clonotype: The antigen remains undetermined.

Overall study findings and caveats: CD8+ disease-linked clones were present at relatively low frequencies in blood. Past research had described some motif variants in reactive arthritis synovial fluid and blood. From matched ankylosing spondylitis synovial fluid, disease-linked clones were reportedly recovered at significantly enriched levels. A TCR beta motif of 8 or 9 highly homologous variants appeared characteristic of ankylosing spondylitis blood.

5'-RACE, quantitative and with molecular barcodes, yielded the TCR beta libraries. MiXCR, applied by TCRdb to the 5' RACE reads, yields one record per CDR3 protein. There are roughly 440,000 distinct CDR3 sequences in the sample; under 20% occur only once, and 0.85% to 1.3% lies in the top ten. The sequenced material came from blood, either unsorted or a sorted T cell fraction (not recorded which). This TCR was sampled from a male donor with ankylosing spondylitis.

The CDR3 DNA sequence: TGTGCCAGCAGACCTAGACAGGGTAACAATTCACCCCTCCACTTT. As protein: CASRPRQGNNSPLHF. The chain is built from TRBV7-2 and TRBJ1-6, with 7 bases that match TRBD1. This CDR3 is 15 amino acids long. CDR1 SGHTA and CDR2 FQGNSA come from the germline V gene. Trimming at V came to 6 bases and at J to 7 bases, leaving 9 bases not matched to a gene.